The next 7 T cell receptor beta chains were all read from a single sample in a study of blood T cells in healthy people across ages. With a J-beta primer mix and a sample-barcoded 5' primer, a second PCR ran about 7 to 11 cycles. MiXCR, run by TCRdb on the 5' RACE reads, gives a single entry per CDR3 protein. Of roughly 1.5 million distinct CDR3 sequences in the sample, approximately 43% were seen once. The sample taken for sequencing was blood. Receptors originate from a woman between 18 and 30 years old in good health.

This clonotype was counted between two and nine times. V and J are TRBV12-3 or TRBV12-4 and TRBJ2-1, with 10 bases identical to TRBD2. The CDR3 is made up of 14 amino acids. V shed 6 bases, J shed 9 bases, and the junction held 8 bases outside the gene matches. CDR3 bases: TGTGCCAGCAGATTGAGCGGGGGGGCCGGTGAGCAGTTCTTC. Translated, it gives CASRLSGGAGEQFF.

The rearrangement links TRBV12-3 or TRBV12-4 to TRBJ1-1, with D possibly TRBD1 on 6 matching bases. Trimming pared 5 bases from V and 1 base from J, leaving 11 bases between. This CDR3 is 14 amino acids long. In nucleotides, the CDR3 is TGTGCCAGCAGTCCGGGGACAACGAACACTGAAGCTTTCTTT. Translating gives CASSPGTTNTEAFF.

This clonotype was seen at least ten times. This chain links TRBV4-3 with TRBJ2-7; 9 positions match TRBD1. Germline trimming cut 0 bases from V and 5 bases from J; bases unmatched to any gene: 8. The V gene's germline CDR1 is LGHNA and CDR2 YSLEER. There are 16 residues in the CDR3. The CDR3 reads CASSQDYGTGLNEQYF. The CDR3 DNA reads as TGCGCCAGCAGCCAAGATTATGGGACAGGGCTGAACGAGCAGTACTTC.

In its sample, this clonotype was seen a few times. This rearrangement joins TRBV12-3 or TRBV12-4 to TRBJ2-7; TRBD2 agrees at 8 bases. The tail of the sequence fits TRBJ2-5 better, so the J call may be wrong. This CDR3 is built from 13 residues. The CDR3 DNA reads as TGTGCCAGCAGTACCGGGGGGGCCTTGACCCAGTACTTC. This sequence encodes CASSTGGALTQYF.

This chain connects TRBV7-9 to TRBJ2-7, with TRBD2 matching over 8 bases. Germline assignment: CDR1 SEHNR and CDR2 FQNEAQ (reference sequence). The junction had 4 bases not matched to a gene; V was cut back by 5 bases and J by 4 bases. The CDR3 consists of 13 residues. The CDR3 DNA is TGTGCCAGCAGCGCGGCTAGCGGGTACGAGCAGTACTTC. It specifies CASSAASGYEQYF.

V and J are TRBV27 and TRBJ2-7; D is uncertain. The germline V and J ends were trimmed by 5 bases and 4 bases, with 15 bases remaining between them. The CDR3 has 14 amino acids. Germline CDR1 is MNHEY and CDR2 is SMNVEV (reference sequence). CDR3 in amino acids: CASSPMGPEYEQYF. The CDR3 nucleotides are TGTGCCAGCAGTCCAATGGGCCCAGAGTACGAGCAGTACTTC.

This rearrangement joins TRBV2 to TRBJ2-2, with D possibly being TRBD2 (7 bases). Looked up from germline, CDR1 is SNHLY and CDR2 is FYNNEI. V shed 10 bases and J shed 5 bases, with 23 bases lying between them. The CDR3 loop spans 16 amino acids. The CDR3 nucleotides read TGTGCCATACGACCTCTAAGGGGGGGGCGGACCGGGGAGCTGTTTTTT. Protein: CAIRPLRGGRTGELFF.